The 20 T cell receptor beta chains reported below all come from one sample, sequenced in a study of blood T cell repertoires in COVID-19. Method: immunoSEQ multiplex PCR; TCRdb's copy keeps in-frame clones and lacks some. The data hold 180,000 or so clones, with 85% to 90% observed a single time. The material sequenced was peripheral blood. The source of these receptors is a man aged 50 to 60 with acute or convalescent COVID-19.

This chain uses TRBV6-5 with TRBJ2-3, with 9 bases matching TRBD2. The CDR3 loop spans 15 amino acids. CDR1 is MNHEY, CDR2 SVGAGI, per germline. V gave up 0 bases and J gave up 6 bases; unmatched junction bases: 4. The CDR3, as DNA: TGTGCCAGCAGTTACTCGCGGGGGGGCCAGGATACGCAGTATTTT. This gives the protein CASSYSRGGQDTQYF.

This clone was detected once. V and J are TRBV7-2 and TRBJ2-3, with 11 nucleotides matching TRBD2. Germline V lookup: CDR1 SGHTA, CDR2 FQGNSA. The CDR3 covers 15 residues. Trimming cost V 7 bases and J 9 bases; bases outside gene matches: 12. CDR3 DNA sequence: TGTGCCAGCACCCAGGGGTTAGCGGGAGGGTCAACGCAGTATTTT. Translated: CASTQGLAGGSTQYF.

The V and J genes are TRBV4-1 and TRBJ2-1, with TRBD2 matching 10 bases. J gave up 0 bases and V 6 bases, and 5 bases lay outside the gene matches. The germline V gene has CDR1 MGHRA and CDR2 YSYEKL. This CDR3 spans 16 amino acids. CDR3 loop: CASRVLAGSSYNEQFF. The CDR3 bases are TGCGCCAGCAGGGTACTAGCGGGGAGCTCCTACAATGAGCAGTTCTTC.

V usage is TRBV5-8 and J usage is TRBJ2-5, with 10 positions matching TRBD1. CDR1 and CDR2 (germline): SGHTS, YDEGEE. This CDR3 contains 15 residues. The V gene end was trimmed by 4 bases and the J gene end by 5 bases; junction bases not matched to a gene: 8. The CDR3 protein is CASSIGTGARETQYF. For the CDR3, the DNA is TGTGCCAGCAGCATAGGGACAGGGGCGAGGGAGACCCAGTACTTC.

The chain couples TRBV2 to TRBJ2-2; the D gene is possibly TRBD1 (6 bases). This CDR3 has 14 amino acids. Germline-derived CDR1 and CDR2 are SNHLY and FYNNEI. With 3 bases removed from V and 8 bases from J, the gap between germline ends came to 13 bases. The DNA for the CDR3 is TGTGCCAGCAGTGAGGTTGGGGGCGCGGGGGAGCTGTTTTTT. This sequence encodes CASSEVGGAGELFF.

The rearrangement links TRBV28 to TRBJ1-1; TRBD1 agrees at 9 bases. Germline V CDR1 and CDR2: MDHEN, SYDVKM. The CDR3 is 14 residues long. Trimming took 7 bases from V and 5 from J; bases not matched to a gene: 8. For the CDR3, the DNA is TGTGCCAGCACCCTGGGGGACAGGGTTACTGAAGCTTTCTTT. It translates to CASTLGDRVTEAFF.

The V call is TRBV28, the J call TRBJ2-3, with D possibly TRBD2 on 6 matching bases. Trimming shortened V by 6 bases and J by 1 base, and 14 bases separated the two germline ends. Per the germline V gene, CDR1 is MDHEN and CDR2 is SYDVKM. The CDR3 contains 15 residues. CDR3 in DNA: TGTGCCAGCAGGGAAGGAGGGTTACGCACAGATACGCAGTATTTT. Protein sequence: CASREGGLRTDTQYF.

The CDR3 here is CASSLVGDEQYF. For the CDR3, the DNA is TGTGCCAGCAGTTTGGTAGGGGACGAGCAGTACTTC. V is TRBV27 and J is TRBJ2-7; possible D gene TRBD1, 5 bases. The CDR3 covers 12 residues. Between the trimmed V and J ends, which lost 3 bases and 5 bases, there was a span of 8 bases. From germline, CDR1 is MNHEY and CDR2 SMNVEV (reference sequence).

The gene calls are TRBV7-9 and TRBJ2-1, with TRBD2 identical over 13 bases. V lost 6 bases, J lost 0 bases, and 11 bases stayed unmatched. The CDR3 runs 19 residues. Per the germline V gene, CDR1 is SEHNR and CDR2 is FQNEAQ (reference sequence). The chain's CDR3 is CASSAGGLAGQSSYNEQFF. The CDR3 coding sequence is TGTGCCAGCAGTGCGGGGGGACTAGCGGGACAAAGCTCCTACAATGAGCAGTTCTTC.

The chain uses TRBV13 and TRBJ1-2; D possibly corresponds to TRBD1 (6 bases). The V and J ends lost 0 bases and 6 bases respectively, with 14 bases between them. This CDR3 contains 15 residues. Looked up from germline, CDR1 is PRHDT and CDR2 is FYEKMQ (reference sequence). DNA of the CDR3: TGTGCCAGCAGCTTAGGGCCACAGGGTGGCGATGGCTACACCTTC. Amino acid sequence: CASSLGPQGGDGYTF.

The chain employs TRBV2 and TRBJ2-7; D is unresolved. V was pared by 1 base and J by 6 bases, with 13 bases between. CDR3 size: 14 residues. Germline values: CDR1 SNHLY, CDR2 FYNNEI. The CDR3 nucleotides read TGTGCCAGCAGTGAAGGCAGCCTGAGGCTCGAGCAGTACGTC. Protein: CASSEGSLRLEQYV.

This clone came up once. The rearrangement joins TRBV7-9 to TRBJ2-1; 7 bases agree with TRBD1. The CDR3 covers 17 residues. Germline lookup yields CDR1 SEHNR and CDR2 FQNEAQ (reference sequence). With 5 bases clipped from V and 1 base from J, the junction kept 11 bases outside the gene matches. CDR3 bases: TGTGCCAGCAGCCCACGGACAGGTTCAAAGTCCTACAATGAGCAGTTCTTC. It codes for CASSPRTGSKSYNEQFF.

The gene calls are TRBV7-6 and TRBJ2-6; maybe TRBD2 (5 bases). V was cut by 3 bases and J by 0 bases, with 6 bases left in between. This CDR3 is 15 amino acids long. Germline CDR1 and CDR2: SGHVS and FNYEAQ. The CDR3 is CASSFGVSGANVLTF. CDR3 DNA sequence: TGTGCCAGCAGCTTCGGGGTCTCTGGGGCCAACGTCCTGACTTTC.

Concerning this clone itself: This sample includes further DNA sequences coding for the same CDR3. This chain joins TRBV20-1 and TRBJ2-7; 9 bases are shared with TRBD2. The CDR3 totals 11 residues. The junction had 2 bases not matched to a gene; V was cut back by 6 bases and J by 5 bases. Germline lookup yields CDR1 DFQATT and CDR2 SNEGSKA (reference sequence). The CDR3 loop reads CSATSGHEQYV. The CDR3 DNA is TGCAGTGCGACTAGCGGCCACGAGCAGTACGTC.

The chain couples TRBV12-5 to TRBJ2-3; tentatively, D is TRBD2 (6 bases). The length of the CDR3 is 15 residues. Per the germline V gene, CDR1 is LGHNT and CDR2 is FRNRAP. V shed 1 base and J shed 1 base, with 9 bases lying between them. CDR3 in DNA: TGTGCTAGTGGTTTGGGACTAGGTGGCACAGATACGCAGTATTTT. This codes for CASGLGLGGTDTQYF.

The rearrangement uses TRBV9 and TRBJ1-1; a possible D gene is TRBD1 (6 bases). The V and J ends lost 3 bases and 0 bases respectively, with 12 bases between them. From germline, CDR1 is SGDLS and CDR2 YYNGEE. The CDR3 is 15 residues long. The CDR3 DNA reads as TGTGCCAGCAGCGCACCGGGACAATTGAACACTGAAGCTTTCTTT. Protein sequence: CASSAPGQLNTEAFF. Full variable domain (remainder filled in from reference TRBV9 and TRBJ1-1): DSGVTQTPKHLITATGQRVTLRCSPRSGDLSVYWYQQSLDQGLQFLIQYYNGEERAKGNILERFSAQQFPDLHSELNLSSLELGDSALYFCASSAPGQLNTEAFFGQGTRLTVV.

V is TRBV7-9 and J is TRBJ2-5, with D possibly TRBD1 on 5 matching bases. Per germline, CDR1 SEHNR and CDR2 FQNEAQ (reference sequence). Trimming removed 3 bases from V and 1 base from J, with 18 bases in between. The CDR3 is 17 residues long. The CDR3 region has the DNA TGTGCCAGCAGCTTTCCCTCCGACAGCGTACTCCAAGAGACCCAGTACTTC. Residues: CASSFPSDSVLQETQYF.

The rearrangement uses TRBV18 and TRBJ2-5; D uncertain. Looked up from germline, CDR1 is KGHSH and CDR2 is LQKENI. Deletions cut 6 bases from V and 1 base from J, with 3 bases between. This CDR3 has 11 residues. The CDR3 DNA reads TGTGCCAGCTCCGTCCAAGAGACCCAGTACTTC. Protein sequence: CASSVQETQYF.

This chain joins TRBV28 and TRBJ2-7, with unresolved D. CDR1 and CDR2 (germline): MDHEN, SYDVKM. Trimming removed 3 bases from V and 2 bases from J, with 20 bases in between. CDR3 length: 17 residues. Here the CDR3 reads CASSFFGRREQTYEQYV. In nucleotides, the CDR3 is TGTGCCAGCAGTTTTTTCGGTCGGCGTGAACAGACCTACGAGCAGTACGTC.

The V and J genes are TRBV3-1 (or the pseudogene TRBV3-2) and TRBJ1-4, with D uncertain. From germline, CDR1 is LGHDT and CDR2 YNNKEL (reference sequence). The germline V and J ends were trimmed by 0 bases and 14 bases, with 13 bases remaining between them. The CDR3 sequence is 13 residues long. The CDR3: CASSQEGSRRLFF. CDR3 coding DNA: TGTGCCAGCAGCCAAGAAGGGTCCAGGAGGCTGTTTTTT.